The clone carrying this TCR beta chain has at least ten counts. No antigen is known for it. Sequencing targeted expressed TCRB transcripts, as all isolated RNA had been reverse transcribed. Sequenced by immunoSEQ multiplex PCR; TCRdb stores in-frame clones only, minus some. The sample has about 320,000 clones, around 15% seen once. This specimen belongs to a study of beta chain features in type 1 diabetes. The wider study: Regarding age, gender and cell yields, patients proved similar to healthy donors. Study-wide results and caveats: Researchers report that Type 1 diabetes patients had moderately but significantly shorter TCRB CDR3s across all four CD4+ subsets.

CDR3 length: 13 residues. V lost 5 bases, J lost 4 bases, and 9 bases lay in between. CDR1 is SEHNR, CDR2 FQNEAQ, per germline (reference sequence). The sequence was collected from a man younger than 45 in good health. Source material: central memory CD4+ T cells from blood. The chain has TRBV7-9 and TRBJ1-5; the D is unclear. The chain's CDR3 is CASSPKENQPQHF. The CDR3 DNA is TGTGCCAGCAGCCCCAAAGAAAATCAGCCCCAGCATTTT.